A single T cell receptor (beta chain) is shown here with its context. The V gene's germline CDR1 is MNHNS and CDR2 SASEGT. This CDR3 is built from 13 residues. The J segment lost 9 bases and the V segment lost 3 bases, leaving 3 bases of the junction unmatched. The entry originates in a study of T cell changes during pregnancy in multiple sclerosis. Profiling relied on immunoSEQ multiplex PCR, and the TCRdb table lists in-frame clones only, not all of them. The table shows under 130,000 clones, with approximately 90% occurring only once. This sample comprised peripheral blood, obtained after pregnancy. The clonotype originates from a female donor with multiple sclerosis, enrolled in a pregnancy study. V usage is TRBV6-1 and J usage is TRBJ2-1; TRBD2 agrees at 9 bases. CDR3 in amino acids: CASSDGTSIEQFF. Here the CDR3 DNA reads TGTGCCAGCAGTGATGGGACTAGCATTGAGCAGTTCTTC.